The clone carrying this TCR beta chain was observed a handful of times. The TCRbeta library was prepared with unique molecular identifiers. TCRdb reprocessed the PCR reads via MiXCR and lists one record per CDR3 protein. The sample records 200,000 to 250,000 distinct CDR3 sequences, about 9.5% being singletons. The source of the sample is a study of T-cell reconstitution after alpha-beta-depleted transplantation in children. Germline V CDR1 and CDR2: SGHDN, FVKESK. The CDR3 sequence is 17 residues long. V was clipped by 3 bases and J by 8 bases; unmatched bases: 14. This sequence originates from a human donor who donated a stem cell graft to a child with acute lymphoblastic leukemia. This sample comprised PBMCs from the stem cell graft donor, obtained from the stem cell graft. This chain links TRBV14 with TRBJ2-1; TRBD1 matches 9 bases. CDR3 loop: CASSHRGPGTGSHEQFF. The DNA of the CDR3 is TGTGCCAGCAGCCATAGGGGGCCCGGGACAGGGTCTCATGAGCAGTTCTTC.